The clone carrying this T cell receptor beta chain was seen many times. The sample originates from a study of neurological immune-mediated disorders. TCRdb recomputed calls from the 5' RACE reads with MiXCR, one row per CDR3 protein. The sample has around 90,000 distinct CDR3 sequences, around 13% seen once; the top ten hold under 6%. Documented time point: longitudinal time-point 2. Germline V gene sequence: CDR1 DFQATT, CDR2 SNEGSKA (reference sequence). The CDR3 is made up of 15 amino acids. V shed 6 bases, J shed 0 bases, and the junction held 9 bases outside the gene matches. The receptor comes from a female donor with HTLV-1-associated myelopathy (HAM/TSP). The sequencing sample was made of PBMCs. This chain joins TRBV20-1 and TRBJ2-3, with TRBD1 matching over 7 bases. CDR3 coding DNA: TGCAGTGCCCCTAAAAGGGGGCATAGCACAGATACGCAGTATTTT. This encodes CSAPKRGHSTDTQYF.